This T cell receptor beta chain was sequenced for a study of Tregs in tolerant kidney transplant recipients (dated 2019 in TCRdb). Looking at the study overall: In bulk CFSE mixed lymphocyte reactions, CFSE-labeled recipient PBMCs were cocultured with irradiated donor PBMCs for over 5 days, then stained for CD3/CD4/CD8 and FACS-sorted. TCRbeta sequencing was used in the study to identify donor-specific regulatory T cells before combined kidney and bone marrow transplantation, and the identified cells were then tracked after transplant. Several methods of expanding Tregs specific for an allogeneic donor were compared by TCRbeta repertoire sequencing in a few healthy controls.

V is clipped by 0 bases and J by 0 bases, and the sequence between their germline boundaries is 11 bases long. The CDR3 runs 16 residues from the cysteine to the phenylalanine. The read is trimmed to its CDR3 DNA, 48 bases read in frame from base 1. From the germline V gene, CDR1 is LGHNA and CDR2 is YNFKEQ. Summary of the overall study and its limitations: Although technical replication error seemed to be minimal, the question of biological reproducibility was not addressed directly. Because only a small number of patients were included, the study had limitations, and the results will need to be validated in larger populations as well as under other immunosuppression protocols. Expanding Tregs with activated donor B cells appeared to identify the most biologically relevant and donor-specific TCRbeta repertoire.

This clone is characterized as medium-sized (0.01 to 0.1%). The antigen it recognizes is unknown. Qualities for individual bases were not recorded, and no much larger clone is one base off. For TCRbeta CDR3 sequencing, genomic DNA from the sorted cells was extracted using the QIAGEN DNeasy Blood and Tissue Kit. High-throughput TCRbeta CDR3 sequencing was carried out commercially through immunoSEQ, with PCR amplification with bias correction and internal controls included. On the study's bioinformatics: Unique productive TCRbeta sequences were defined by CDR3 nucleotide sequence where primers matched, and otherwise by CDR3 amino acid sequence together with Vbeta and Jbeta genes. Sequences were defined as donor-reactive when expanded at least 5-fold in CFSE-low cells versus unstimulated cells and present at a frequency of at least 0.01% in CFSE-low cells. Repertoire divergence was quantified by Jensen-Shannon divergence calculated from the top 100 TCRbeta sequences ranked by frequency. When a sample had multiple sequencing runs, each run was corrected for sorting error separately and the runs were then pooled. Imported from immuneACCESS, the table was reduced by TCRdb to in-frame sequences with V and J called. These copies leave out some clones; in studies compared against another copy, an unresolved V gene accounts for under half, and the cause of the remainder is not known. The V and J calls and clone size come from that table; D and trimming were worked out from the DNA. This sample gives more than 4,000 clones in total; just under 40% of them show up just once. Clones ranked in the top ten supply more than 4.5% of the sample.

Blood from healthy controls was obtained either from healthy volunteers or as purchased buffy coats. Healthy control blood was processed to PBMCs with a Ficoll density gradient and then cryopreserved, whereas patient PBMCs were collected both before and after transplant. The clonotype originates from a human donor in good health. The sequenced material came from CD8+ T cells from blood cultured with allogeneic cells. This receptor chain uses TRBV4-2 and TRBJ1-1; a confident D gene designation cannot be given. The CDR3 has the sequence CASSQEIDHLNTEAFF. DNA sequence: TGTGCCAGCAGCCAAGAGATAGACCACTTGAACACTGAAGCTTTCTTT.